This TCR beta chain was found in a study of blood T cell repertoires in COVID-19. About the research overall: Some COVID-19 samples were acute and others convalescent; all came from the United States, Italy and Spain. From T cells, B-cell-depleted T cells, or PBMCs came the material, which was cDNA or gDNA.

In the original processing: It was from reference gene primer amplification that nucleated cell counts were estimated. Repertoires were generated with immunoSEQ multiplex PCR, while TCRdb's copy carries only in-frame clones and drops some. The V and J calls and clone size were taken over from that table, and D and trimming were inferred from the DNA. The data contain about 270,000 clones, around nine tenths of them singletons. This clone showed up just a few times. Source material: peripheral blood. The clonotype was recovered from a woman aged 70-85 years with COVID-19, enrolled during active disease.

DNA of the CDR3: TGTGCCAGCAGTCGGGGAGTTTTCTACAATGAGCAGTTCTTC. Its protein is CASSRGVFYNEQFF. The chain has TRBV6-5 and TRBJ2-1; maybe TRBD2 (5 bases). The CDR3 is 14 amino acids. Germline loops: CDR1 MNHEY, CDR2 SVGAGI. Trimming stripped 5 bases from V and 3 bases from J, with 11 bases between.